Below are 20 T cell receptor beta chains sequenced from a single sample in a study of control samples from healthy donors and cancer patients. The protocol was immunoSEQ multiplex PCR, while the TCRdb copy is restricted to in-frame clones and leaves out a portion. The repertoire includes tens of thousands of clones, about 88% of them detected once, and 3% to 4% sits in the top ten. The specimen sequenced was blood. Receptor source: a woman aged 45-60 years in good health.

The gene calls are TRBV28 and TRBJ2-1; D is ambiguous. V lost 3 bases and J 0 bases, leaving 12 bases between the germline ends. Germline V CDR1 and CDR2: MDHEN, SYDVKM. CDR3 size: 16 residues. CDR3 nucleotides: TGTGCCAGCAGTTTGGTAGACACAAGCTCCTACAATGAGCAGTTCTTC. It is translated as CASSLVDTSSYNEQFF.

The chain is built from TRBV4-1 and TRBJ2-7; D may be TRBD1 or TRBD2 (7 bases each). V gave up 0 bases and J gave up 2 bases, with 17 bases separating them. The germline V gene has CDR1 MGHRA and CDR2 YSYEKL. This CDR3 is 17 amino acids long. The CDR3 sequence: CASSQDARQGGTYEQYF. The CDR3 region has the DNA TGCGCCAGCAGCCAAGATGCGAGACAGGGAGGGACCTACGAGCAGTACTTC.

The CDR3 coding sequence is TGTGCCAGCAGCTCTGCGGGGAGGCGAACTGAAGCTTTCTTT. It is translated as CASSSAGRRTEAFF. V is TRBV7-9 and J is TRBJ1-1, with D unresolved. CDR1 and CDR2 from the germline V gene are SEHNR and FQNEAQ (reference sequence). V lost 4 bases to trimming and J lost 5 bases, with 14 bases between them. The CDR3 consists of 14 residues.

The chain is built from TRBV29-1 and TRBJ2-3; D may be TRBD2 (6 bases). Trimming pared 6 bases from V and 1 base from J, leaving 14 bases between. The CDR3 contains 14 residues. Germline V gene lookup returns CDR1 SQVTM and CDR2 ANQGSEA. Here the CDR3 reads CSVEGVVGTDTQYF. CDR3 coding DNA: TGCAGCGTGGAGGGAGTCGTAGGCACAGATACGCAGTATTTT.

The J gene is TRBJ2-1, the V gene TRBV5-1; possibly TRBD2 for D (6 bases). V shed 0 bases and J shed 6 bases, with 13 bases lying between them. This CDR3 is 15 amino acids long. In germline, CDR1 is SGHRS, CDR2 YFSETQ. The CDR3, as DNA: TGCGCCAGCAGCTTGGCGGGAGTCGACGGCAATGAGCAGTTCTTC. Translated: CASSLAGVDGNEQFF.

This clone was detected only once. The chain joins TRBV19 to TRBJ2-7, with 7 bases aligning to TRBD2. The CDR3 extends over 12 amino acids. V lost 8 bases, J lost 4 bases, and 5 bases stayed unmatched. CDR1 is LNHDA and CDR2 is SQIVND in the germline V gene (reference sequence). CDR3 DNA: TGTGCCAGTGCCGGGACTACATACGAGCAGTACTTC. The encoded protein is CASAGTTYEQYF. The variable domain in full, with the rest retrieved from reference TRBV19 and TRBJ2-7, is DGGITQSPKYLFRKEGQNVTLSCEQNLNHDAMYWYRQDPGQGLRLIYYSQIVNDFQKGDIAEGYSVSREKKESFPLTVTSAQKNPTAFYLCASAGTTYEQYFGPGTRLTVT.

The genes are TRBV28 and TRBJ2-7, with TRBD2 identical over 10 bases. Looked up from germline, CDR1 is MDHEN and CDR2 is SYDVKM. The CDR3 runs to 15 residues. With 5 bases clipped from V and 4 bases from J, the junction kept 8 bases outside the gene matches. The CDR3 region is CASSKTSGAHYEQYF. DNA of the CDR3: TGTGCCAGCAGTAAAACTAGCGGGGCTCATTACGAGCAGTACTTC.

The chain uses TRBV19 and TRBJ1-2, with D unclear. The CDR3 runs to 14 residues. CDR1 LNHDA and CDR2 SQIVND come from the germline V gene (reference sequence). Deletions cut 0 bases from V and 7 bases from J, with 12 bases between. The CDR3: CASSIDSADGGYTF. For the CDR3, the DNA is TGTGCCAGTAGTATAGACTCTGCGGACGGTGGCTACACCTTC.

The CDR3 DNA is TGTGCCAGCAGTCCGGGACAGGGTAGGCCCGAGCAGTACTTC. Translation: CASSPGQGRPEQYF. V gene TRBV2 combines with J gene TRBJ2-7; 9 bases are a match to TRBD1. The germline CDR1 and CDR2 sequences are SNHLY and FYNNEI. The CDR3 contains 14 residues. Trimming at V came to 5 bases and at J to 6 bases, leaving 8 bases not matched to a gene.

The chain recombines TRBV4-1 with TRBJ2-4; no definite D call. The germline gives CDR1 MGHRA, CDR2 YSYEKL. The CDR3 spans 13 residues. V gave up 3 bases and J gave up 6 bases, with 9 bases separating them. The CDR3: CASSHDWGNIQYF. For the CDR3, the DNA is TGCGCCAGCAGCCATGATTGGGGAAACATTCAGTACTTC.

The CDR3 bases are TGTGCCAGCAGCGGCTCGGATGGGATCAGGGTAGCTAACTATGGCTACACCTTC. As protein: CASSGSDGIRVANYGYTF. The gene calls are TRBV21-1 and TRBJ1-2; TRBD1 is the table's D call, not checked against the DNA. TRBV21-1 represents a pseudogene. The CDR3 length is 18 residues.

The gene calls are TRBV7-9 and TRBJ2-2, with D unclear. V was shortened by 1 base and J by 1 base, with 10 bases between the two germline ends. The CDR3 sequence is 16 residues long. In germline, CDR1 is SEHNR, CDR2 FQNEAQ (reference sequence). The CDR3 DNA follows: TGTGCCAGCAGCTTAGATGAGGCGCTGAACACCGGGGAGCTGTTTTTT. Residues: CASSLDEALNTGELFF.

The genes are TRBV19 and TRBJ1-1; 7 nucleotides line up with TRBD1. CDR3 length equals 14 residues. V lost 7 bases, J lost 10 bases, and 15 bases stayed unmatched. From germline, CDR1 is LNHDA and CDR2 SQIVND (reference sequence). As DNA, the CDR3 is TGTGCCAGTACCGCCTTGGACAGGCGGCAGACAGCTTTCTTT. Protein sequence: CASTALDRRQTAFF.

The chain carries TRBV5-1 and TRBJ2-3; 8 bases match TRBD2. J was trimmed by 6 bases and V by 7 bases; bases with no gene match: 13. The germline gives CDR1 SGHRS, CDR2 YFSETQ. This CDR3 region has 15 residues. The chain's CDR3 is CASLPSWSGSDTQYF. The CDR3, as DNA: TGCGCCAGCCTCCCCTCGTGGAGCGGGAGTGATACGCAGTATTTT.

The rearrangement joins TRBV6-1 to TRBJ2-5; 8 positions agree with TRBD1. V lost 4 bases to trimming and J lost 1 base; unmatched junction nucleotides: 8. The length of the CDR3 is 16 residues. Germline V CDR1 and CDR2: MNHNS, SASEGT. The CDR3 here is CASSGPLGTGQETQYF. The CDR3 nucleotides read TGTGCCAGCAGTGGCCCCCTCGGGACAGGCCAAGAGACCCAGTACTTC.

The chain employs TRBV6-5 and TRBJ2-2; TRBD1 agrees at 7 bases. In germline, CDR1 is MNHEY, CDR2 SVGAGI. This CDR3 comprises 15 residues. V gave up 6 bases and J gave up 0 bases; unmatched junction bases: 4. The CDR3 region has the DNA TGTGCCAGCAGACGACAGGGTTCGAACACCGGGGAGCTGTTTTTT. Translation gives CASRRQGSNTGELFF.

Here the CDR3 reads CASSGTAFNQPQHF. Here the CDR3 DNA reads TGTGCCAGCAGTGGGACAGCCTTCAATCAGCCCCAGCATTTT. The chain has TRBV25-1 and TRBJ1-5; a possible D gene is TRBD1 (6 bases). Trimming pared 4 bases from V and 3 bases from J, leaving 10 bases between. Germline CDR1 and CDR2: MGHDK and SYGVNS. This CDR3 has 14 amino acids.

This sequence joins TRBV7-9 and TRBJ1-3; D call uncertain. Germline-derived CDR1 and CDR2 are SEHNR and FQNEAQ (reference sequence). The ends were cut back, 2 bases at V and 3 bases at J, with 8 bases in the middle. The CDR3 length is 14 residues. The CDR3 bases are TGTGCCAGCAGCTTAAATTCCCTTGGAAACACCATATATTTT. As protein: CASSLNSLGNTIYF.

The chain combines TRBV12-3 or TRBV12-4 with TRBJ2-3; D uncertain. This CDR3 has 13 residues. Trimming shortened V by 2 bases and J by 6 bases, and 9 bases separated the two germline ends. CDR3 in amino acids: CASSLLGSDTQYF. CDR3 DNA: TGTGCCAGCAGTTTATTGGGGTCGGATACGCAGTATTTT.

The genes are TRBV5-5 and TRBJ2-7; D not resolved. The germline V gene encodes CDR1 SGHKS and CDR2 YYEKEE (reference sequence). CDR3 length equals 14 residues. V lost 3 bases, J lost 0 bases, and 10 bases lay in between. The CDR3 DNA reads TGTGCCAGCAGCTCCAGGATGACCTCCTACGAGCAGTACTTC. Residues: CASSSRMTSYEQYF.